These 8 T cell receptor beta chains were all obtained from the same sample, sequenced in a study of T cells after posttransplantation cyclophosphamide. Some clones are missing from TCRdb's copy, which holds only in-frame ones; the method was immunoSEQ multiplex PCR. The sample records tens of thousands of clones, around 89% being singletons. Controls had myeloablative marrow grafts with methotrexate and calcineurin inhibitor, sampled at 1 year. Sequences were derived from PBMCs, sampled after an allogeneic stem cell transplant with a calcineurin inhibitor and methotrexate. The receptors here all came from a female patient in her fifties who received an allogeneic stem cell transplant from an unrelated donor, was CMV-positive, and had chronic GVHD only. Some T cells may originate from the graft donor.

V gene TRBV16 combines with J gene TRBJ1-1; a weak D match, TRBD1 (6 bases). Germline V gene data show CDR1 as KGHSY and CDR2 as FQNENV. The V end lost 2 bases, the J end lost 1 base, and 8 bases lay between the germline ends. The CDR3 has 14 amino acids. CDR3 residues: CASSQRGGNTEAFF. The CDR3 DNA follows: TGTGCCAGCAGCCAAAGAGGGGGGAACACTGAAGCTTTCTTT.

This chain connects TRBV9 to TRBJ2-7; 9 bases are a match to TRBD1. The CDR3 is 14 amino acids. V was pared by 2 bases and J by 2 bases, with 2 bases of the junction left unmatched. CDR1 SGDLS and CDR2 YYNGEE come from the germline V gene. The CDR3 loop is CASSVGTGTYEQYF. The CDR3, as DNA: TGTGCCAGCAGCGTCGGGACAGGGACCTACGAGCAGTACTTC.

The chain links TRBV28 to TRBJ2-5; TRBD1 might be the D (5 bases). V gave up 3 bases and J gave up 0 bases, with 11 bases separating them. The CDR3 runs to 15 residues. Germline assignment: CDR1 MDHEN and CDR2 SYDVKM. CDR3 DNA sequence: TGTGCCAGCAGTTTCGACAGAACCGACCAAGAGACCCAGTACTTC. Its protein product is CASSFDRTDQETQYF.

The CDR3 sequence is CASSLATAQETQYF. The DNA for the CDR3 is TGTGCCAGCAGCTTAGCGACAGCCCAAGAGACCCAGTACTTC. The V gene is TRBV11-1, the J gene TRBJ2-5, with D maybe TRBD1 (5 bases). Between the trimmed V and J ends, which lost 0 bases and 1 base, there was a span of 6 bases. Germline V gene data show CDR1 as SGHAT and CDR2 as FQDESV (reference sequence). This CDR3 is 14 amino acids long.

The rearrangement joins TRBV2 to TRBJ2-7; 7 bases are shared with TRBD2. Trimming cost V 5 bases and J 2 bases; bases outside gene matches: 12. The CDR3 is 16 amino acids. Looked up from germline, CDR1 is SNHLY and CDR2 is FYNNEI. The CDR3 spells CASSSVGGSNTYEQYF. The CDR3 DNA reads as TGTGCCAGCAGTTCGGTCGGGGGGAGTAACACCTACGAGCAGTACTTC.

This clone was counted once. The chain couples TRBV6-1 to TRBJ2-1; the D gene is possibly TRBD1 (5 bases). Germline V gives CDR1 MNHNS, CDR2 SASEGT. Between the trimmed V and J ends, which lost 6 bases and 3 bases, there was a span of 12 bases. This CDR3 contains 14 residues. The CDR3 DNA sequence: TGTGCCAGCAGCGTAGGTACAGGCTACAATGAGCAGTTCTTC. Encoded protein: CASSVGTGYNEQFF.

The rearrangement joins TRBV9 to TRBJ2-5; TRBD1 might be the D (6 bases). V lost 2 bases and J lost 11, with 22 bases in between. The germline V gene encodes CDR1 SGDLS and CDR2 YYNGEE. The CDR3 spans 15 residues. The CDR3 is CASSVGTGSGQEQYF. CDR3 nucleotide sequence: TGTGCCAGCAGCGTGGGCACAGGGTCAGGTCAGGAGCAGTACTTC.

The DNA of the CDR3 is TGCGCCAGCAGCCAAGATTGGGGAGCGGGAGGGCCAGAGACCCAGTACTTC. It specifies CASSQDWGAGGPETQYF. This chain joins TRBV4-3 and TRBJ2-5, with TRBD2 identical over 10 bases. The V segment lost 0 bases and the J segment 4 bases; nucleotides outside the gene matches: 8. CDR3 length: 17 amino acids. CDR1 LGHNA and CDR2 YSLEER come from the germline V gene.